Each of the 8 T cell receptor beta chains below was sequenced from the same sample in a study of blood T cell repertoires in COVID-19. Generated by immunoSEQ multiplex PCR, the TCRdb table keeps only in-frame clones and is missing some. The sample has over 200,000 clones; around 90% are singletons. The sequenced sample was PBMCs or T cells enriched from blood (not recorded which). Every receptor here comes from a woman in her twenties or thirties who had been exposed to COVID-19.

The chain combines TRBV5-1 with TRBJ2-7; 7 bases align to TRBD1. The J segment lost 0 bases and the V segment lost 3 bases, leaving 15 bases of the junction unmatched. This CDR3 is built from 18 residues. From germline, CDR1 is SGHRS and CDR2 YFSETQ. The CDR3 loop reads CASSSAISGGGSSYEQYF. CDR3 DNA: TGCGCCAGCAGCTCCGCGATTTCAGGGGGTGGCAGCTCCTACGAGCAGTACTTC.

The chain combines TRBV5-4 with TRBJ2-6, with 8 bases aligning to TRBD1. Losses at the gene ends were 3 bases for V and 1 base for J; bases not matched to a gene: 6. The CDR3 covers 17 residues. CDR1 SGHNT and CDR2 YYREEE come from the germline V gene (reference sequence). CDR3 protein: CASSSDRGVSGANVLTF. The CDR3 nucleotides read TGTGCCAGCAGCTCCGACAGGGGTGTATCTGGGGCCAACGTCCTGACTTTC.

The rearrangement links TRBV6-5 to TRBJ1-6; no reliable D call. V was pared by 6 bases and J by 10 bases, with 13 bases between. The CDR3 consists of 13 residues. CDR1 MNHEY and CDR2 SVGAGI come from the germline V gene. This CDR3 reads CASSPLMESPLHF. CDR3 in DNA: TGTGCCAGCAGCCCCCTTATGGAGTCACCCCTCCACTTT.

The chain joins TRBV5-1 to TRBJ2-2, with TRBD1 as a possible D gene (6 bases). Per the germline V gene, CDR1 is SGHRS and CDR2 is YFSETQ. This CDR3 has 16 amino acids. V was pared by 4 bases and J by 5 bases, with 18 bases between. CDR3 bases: TGCGCCAGCAGCGGGGGTAATACAGGGAGAACCGGGGAGCTGTTTTTT. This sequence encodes CASSGGNTGRTGELFF.

CDR3 bases: TGTGCCAGCAGACAATTAGCGGGACAAGAGACCCAGTACTTC. Encoded protein: CASRQLAGQETQYF. The rearrangement joins TRBV3-1 (or the pseudogene TRBV3-2) to TRBJ2-5; 8 nucleotides line up with TRBD2. The CDR3 covers 14 residues. After removal of 6 bases from V and 2 bases from J, the junction contained 5 bases not matched to a gene. From germline, CDR1 is LGHDT and CDR2 YNNKEL (reference sequence).

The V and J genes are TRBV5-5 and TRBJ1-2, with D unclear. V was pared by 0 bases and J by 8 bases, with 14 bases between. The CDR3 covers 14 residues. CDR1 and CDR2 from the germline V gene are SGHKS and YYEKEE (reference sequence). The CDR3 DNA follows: TGTGCCAGCAGCTTGGACAGCGGCATCAGGGGCTACACCTTC. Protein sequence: CASSLDSGIRGYTF.

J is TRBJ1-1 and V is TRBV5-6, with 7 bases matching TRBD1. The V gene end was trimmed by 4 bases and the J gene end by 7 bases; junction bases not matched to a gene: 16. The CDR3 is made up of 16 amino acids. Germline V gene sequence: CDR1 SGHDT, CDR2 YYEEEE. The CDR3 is CASSRSYAGGRIEAFF. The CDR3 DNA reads TGTGCCAGCAGCCGTTCCTATGCAGGGGGTAGGATTGAAGCTTTCTTT.

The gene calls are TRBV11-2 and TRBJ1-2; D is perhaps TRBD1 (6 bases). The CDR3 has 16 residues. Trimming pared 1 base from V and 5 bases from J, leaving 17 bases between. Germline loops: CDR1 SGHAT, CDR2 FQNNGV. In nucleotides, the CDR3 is TGTGCCAGCAGCTTAGTAACGGGGGGCGCGATTTATGGCTACACCTTC. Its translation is CASSLVTGGAIYGYTF.